These 31 T cell receptor beta chains were sequenced from one sample in a study of blood T cell repertoires in COVID-19. Assay: immunoSEQ multiplex PCR; the TCRdb copy retains only in-frame clones and omits some. The table shows over 130,000 clones, with 65% to 85% occurring only once. Material: peripheral blood. Receptors originate from a human donor in a cohort sampled during active COVID-19.

The CDR3 nucleotides are TGTGCCAGCAGGCAGGGGTCCGTTTACGAGCAGTACTTC. Translated: CASRQGSVYEQYF. V is TRBV28 and J is TRBJ2-7; TRBD1 is a possible D gene (6 bases). The germline CDR1 and CDR2 sequences are MDHEN and SYDVKM. The CDR3 spans 13 residues. V was shortened by 6 bases and J by 4 bases, with 13 bases between the two germline ends.

V is TRBV5-5 and J is TRBJ1-5; 9 bases line up with TRBD1. Germline values: CDR1 SGHKS, CDR2 YYEKEE (reference sequence). J gave up 3 bases and V 4 bases, and 5 bases lay outside the gene matches. The CDR3 is 15 amino acids. CDR3 DNA sequence: TGTGCCAGCAGCGCCGACAGGGGGGCCAATCAGCCCCAGCATTTT. Its translation: CASSADRGANQPQHF.

As to this clone: This specimen includes other DNA sequences encoding the same CDR3. The V call is TRBV6-5, the J call TRBJ2-7, with 7 bases identical to TRBD2. The germline V gene encodes CDR1 MNHEY and CDR2 SVGAGI. The CDR3 runs 12 residues. V was clipped by 6 bases and J by 2 bases; unmatched bases: 1. CDR3 nucleotide sequence: TGTGCCAGCAGGGGGGGGACCTACGAGCAGTACTTC. It is translated as CASRGGTYEQYF.

The rearrangement uses TRBV28 and TRBJ1-6; 8 nucleotides align to TRBD1. V lost 6 bases, J lost 16 bases, and 8 bases stayed unmatched. This CDR3 is built from 12 residues. From germline, CDR1 is MDHEN and CDR2 SYDVKM. The CDR3 nucleotides are TGTGCCAGCAGAACCGGGACAGGTTCGCTCCACTTT. Amino acids: CASRTGTGSLHF.

The chain joins TRBV9 to TRBJ2-1; D unresolved. Germline CDR1 is SGDLS and CDR2 is YYNGEE. The CDR3 runs to 13 residues. Trimming took off 0 bases at V and 10 bases at J, with 11 bases between the two ends. CDR3 DNA sequence: TGTGCCAGCAGCGTAGCGCAGGTCGAGGAGCAGTTCTTC. It is translated as CASSVAQVEEQFF.

This clone came up once. This rearrangement joins TRBV29-1 to TRBJ1-3; maybe TRBD1 (5 bases). Between the trimmed V and J ends, which lost 7 bases and 0 bases, there was a span of 7 bases. CDR1 and CDR2 from the germline V gene are SQVTM and ANQGSEA. The CDR3 has 12 residues. The CDR3 sequence: CSARGSGNTIYF. The CDR3 coding sequence is TGCAGCGCGAGGGGCTCTGGAAACACCATATATTTT.

This sequence joins TRBV4-1 and TRBJ2-7; TRBD2 aligns across 7 bases. Trimming removed 0 bases from V and 3 bases from J; junction bases left unmatched: 11. This CDR3 contains 17 residues. The germline gives CDR1 MGHRA, CDR2 YSYEKL. CDR3 protein: CASSQDRRAGRGYEQYF. The CDR3 nucleotides are TGCGCCAGCAGCCAAGATAGGAGGGCAGGGAGGGGCTACGAGCAGTACTTC.

The V call is TRBV6-1, the J call TRBJ1-5; possibly TRBD1 for D (5 bases). CDR1 is MNHNS and CDR2 is SASEGT in the germline V gene. Trimming took 4 bases from V and 1 from J, leaving 14 bases between them. CDR3 length: 16 amino acids. The chain's CDR3 is CASSARKRGSNQPQHF. The CDR3, as DNA: TGTGCCAGCAGTGCTAGGAAAAGGGGAAGCAATCAGCCCCAGCATTTT.

This rearrangement joins TRBV1 to TRBJ2-2; TRBD2, the D gene given by the table, was not confirmed from the DNA. TRBV1 is a documented pseudogene. This CDR3 contains 18 residues. CDR3 in DNA: TGCACCAGCAGCCAAGGTACTAGCGGGGGGGCGGACACCGGGGAGCTGTTTTTT. It translates to CTSSQGTSGGADTGELFF.

The chain recombines TRBV27 with TRBJ1-2; D uncertain. The CDR3 spans 14 residues. Germline CDR1 and CDR2: MNHEY and SMNVEV (reference sequence). Trimming stripped 5 bases from V and 4 bases from J, with 14 bases between. The CDR3 DNA sequence: TGTGCCAGCAGTACCTCCTGGCAGTCCTATGGCTACACCTTC. It is translated as CASSTSWQSYGYTF.

The chain carries TRBV19 and TRBJ1-5; no clear D. Trimming removed 7 bases at V and 0 bases at J, with 16 bases between. CDR3 length: 16 amino acids. Germline CDR1 is LNHDA and CDR2 is SQIVND (reference sequence). As DNA, the CDR3 is TGTGCCAGTACCTCTTCGGGTGGTTATAGCAATCAGCCCCAGCATTTT. It encodes CASTSSGGYSNQPQHF.

The chain joins TRBV27 to TRBJ2-7; D unclear. Germline CDR1 MNHEY, CDR2 SMNVEV (reference sequence). Trimming took off 2 bases at V and 1 base at J, with 9 bases between the two ends. The CDR3 totals 14 residues. The CDR3 region is CASSLTRISYEQYF. CDR3 bases: TGTGCCAGCAGTTTAACGCGGATTTCCTACGAGCAGTACTTC.

This rearrangement joins TRBV19 to TRBJ1-5, with TRBD1 matching over 10 bases. The CDR3 spans 17 residues. The germline CDR1 and CDR2 sequences are LNHDA and SQIVND (reference sequence). Unmatched junction bases numbered 6, after V lost 2 bases and J lost 2 bases. The CDR3 spells CASSIPTGGSGNQPQHF. DNA for the CDR3: TGTGCCAGTAGTATACCGACAGGGGGCAGTGGCAATCAGCCCCAGCATTTT.

This clone was detected only once. V is TRBV29-1 and J is TRBJ1-1; D perhaps matches TRBD1 (5 bases). The CDR3 runs 14 residues. Per the germline V gene, CDR1 is SQVTM and CDR2 is ANQGSEA. V was shortened by 1 base and J by 3 bases, with 12 bases between the two germline ends. CDR3 amino acids: CSVEASGTHTEAFF. CDR3 bases: TGCAGCGTTGAAGCGTCCGGGACTCACACTGAAGCTTTCTTT.

Regarding this clone: One junction end does not reproduce the germline sequence, and a read error may be involved. The rearrangement links TRBV5-1 to TRBJ1-5; 11 bases are shared with TRBD1. CDR1 SGHRS and CDR2 YFSETQ come from the germline V gene. The CDR3 is made up of 15 amino acids. The CDR3 coding sequence is TGCGCCCGCAGCTCGGGGACAGGGGGGGGACAGCCCCAGCATTTT. Its translation is CARSSGTGGGQPQHF.

This chain links TRBV28 with TRBJ1-5, with 7 bases matching TRBD1. This CDR3 comprises 16 residues. Germline loops: CDR1 MDHEN, CDR2 SYDVKM. V shed 2 bases and J 0 bases; nucleotides not matched to a gene: 4. CDR3 in DNA: TGTGCCAGCAGTTTACCGGGGGACAGTAGCAATCAGCCCCAGCATTTT. Its translation is CASSLPGDSSNQPQHF.

The gene calls are TRBV6-1 and TRBJ1-6, with TRBD1 as a possible D gene (6 bases). The germline gives CDR1 MNHNS, CDR2 SASEGT. Trimming took off 0 bases at V and 10 bases at J, with 19 bases between the two ends. The CDR3 has 17 amino acids. CDR3 DNA sequence: TGTGCCAGCAGTGAAGCGCTCGGGGGGCGAGTAGGATCACCCCTCCACTTT. Amino acid sequence: CASSEALGGRVGSPLHF.

The chain uses TRBV2 and TRBJ1-4; the D is unclear. The CDR3 extends over 14 amino acids. The V end lost 5 bases, the J end lost 8 bases, and 15 bases lay between the germline ends. Germline V gene data show CDR1 as SNHLY and CDR2 as FYNNEI. The CDR3 reads CASSTGSGWEKLFF. CDR3 nucleotides: TGTGCCAGCAGTACCGGGAGTGGTTGGGAAAAACTGTTTTTT.

The gene calls are TRBV6-6 and TRBJ2-3; TRBD2 matches 10 bases. Germline CDR1 reads MNHNY; CDR2 reads SVGAGI (reference sequence). CDR3 length equals 16 residues. V dropped 7 bases and J dropped 3; count of bases not matched to a gene: 10. CDR3 sequence (DNA): TGTGCCAGCACTCACCCTGGACTAGCGGAGACAGATACGCAGTATTTT. It translates to CASTHPGLAETDTQYF.

The chain links TRBV10-2 to TRBJ2-7; 8 nucleotides line up with TRBD1. In germline, CDR1 is WSHSY, CDR2 SAAADI. There are 17 residues in the CDR3. Germline trimming cut 3 bases from V and 4 bases from J; bases unmatched to any gene: 14. Written as DNA, the CDR3 is TGCGCCAGCAGTGACAGGGGGCAAGGGTCTGTCGGGTACGAGCAGTACTTC. It specifies CASSDRGQGSVGYEQYF.

This clone has a handful of counts. This sequence joins TRBV5-1 and TRBJ1-2; TRBD1 matches 7 bases. From germline, CDR1 is SGHRS and CDR2 YFSETQ. There are 14 residues in the CDR3. Losses at the gene ends were 2 bases for V and 3 bases for J; bases not matched to a gene: 4. In DNA form, the CDR3 reads TGCGCCAGCAGCTTCGGGACAGTCGACTATGGCTACACCTTC. Translated, it gives CASSFGTVDYGYTF.

The CDR3 DNA reads as TGTGCCAGCAGCGTAGGGCAGGGAGGGCGGAGCGGAGAGACCCAGTACTTC. This gives the protein CASSVGQGGRSGETQYF. V is TRBV9 and J is TRBJ2-5; 7 bases are shared with TRBD2. Germline V gene lookup returns CDR1 SGDLS and CDR2 YYNGEE. CDR3 length: 17 residues. Trimming took 0 bases from V and 4 from J; bases not matched to a gene: 12. Filled out from reference TRBV9 and TRBJ2-5, the complete variable domain reads DSGVTQTPKHLITATGQRVTLRCSPRSGDLSVYWYQQSLDQGLQFLIQYYNGEERAKGNILERFSAQQFPDLHSELNLSSLELGDSALYFCASSVGQGGRSGETQYFGPGTRLLVL.

The chain links TRBV5-4 to TRBJ2-5; 7 nucleotides agree with TRBD1. The CDR3 is 15 residues long. J lost 5 bases, V lost 4 bases, and 11 bases had no gene match. Germline V lookup: CDR1 SGHNT, CDR2 YYREEE (reference sequence). The CDR3 DNA follows: TGTGCCAGCAGCGTAGACGGGACAGAATATGAGACCCAGTACTTC. It codes for CASSVDGTEYETQYF.

The gene calls are TRBV14 and TRBJ2-7, with 9 bases aligning to TRBD1. The V gene's germline CDR1 is SGHDN and CDR2 FVKESK. V gave up 1 base and J gave up 6 bases; unmatched junction bases: 4. The CDR3 extends over 14 amino acids. CDR3 in DNA: TGTGCCAGCAGCCAAGCACAGGGGGCGGCCGAGCAGTACTTC. Translated: CASSQAQGAAEQYF.

The J gene is TRBJ1-6, the V gene TRBV19; perhaps TRBD1 as D (5 bases). Germline V gives CDR1 LNHDA, CDR2 SQIVND (reference sequence). The CDR3 has 15 residues. V was shortened by 4 bases and J by 9 bases, with 16 bases between the two germline ends. CDR3 bases: TGTGCCAGTAGTACGGGGGGGTCCGAAAGTTCACCCCTCCACTTT. Residues: CASSTGGSESSPLHF.

The chain employs TRBV10-3 and TRBJ1-4, with unresolved D. Germline CDR1 reads ENHRY; CDR2 reads SYGVKD. The CDR3 runs 15 residues. Trimming left V 6 bases short and J 1 base short, with 12 bases between. The CDR3 sequence is CAISDRLETNEKLFF. DNA of the CDR3: TGTGCCATCAGCGACCGACTTGAAACTAATGAAAAACTGTTTTTT.

The genes are TRBV29-1 and TRBJ2-3, with 7 bases fitting TRBD1. The CDR3 consists of 14 residues. Germline V gene lookup returns CDR1 SQVTM and CDR2 ANQGSEA. V was clipped by 4 bases and J by 6 bases; unmatched bases: 10. CDR3 coding DNA: TGCAGCGTTGTCGGACAGGTTGGTAGGGATACGCAGTATTTT. It yields the protein CSVVGQVGRDTQYF.

The V and J genes are TRBV19 and TRBJ1-6; D ambiguous. V lost 10 bases, J lost 3 bases, and 13 bases lay in between. The CDR3 is 14 residues long. CDR1 and CDR2 from the germline V gene are LNHDA and SQIVND (reference sequence). The CDR3 region is CATRGEGYNSPLHF. CDR3 nucleotides: TGTGCCACCCGGGGAGAGGGCTATAATTCACCCCTCCACTTT.

V usage is TRBV6-6 and J usage is TRBJ2-5; unclear D gene. Between the trimmed V and J ends, which lost 2 bases and 5 bases, there was a span of 6 bases. Germline V gene lookup returns CDR1 MNHNY and CDR2 SVGAGI (reference sequence). The CDR3 consists of 12 residues. The CDR3 loop reads CASSYVSETQYF. The CDR3 DNA follows: TGTGCCAGCAGTTACGTTTCGGAGACCCAGTACTTC.

J is TRBJ2-1 and V is TRBV5-1; a possible D gene is TRBD1 (6 bases). The CDR3 runs to 15 residues. Looked up from germline, CDR1 is SGHRS and CDR2 is YFSETQ. Trimming took off 0 bases at V and 7 bases at J, with 14 bases between the two ends. CDR3 coding DNA: TGCGCCAGCAGCTTGGATGGGGGCCCCGGGAATGAGCAGTTCTTC. This gives the protein CASSLDGGPGNEQFF.

This clone was observed once. The chain carries TRBV3-1 (or the pseudogene TRBV3-2) and TRBJ2-5, with TRBD1 matching over 7 bases. J was trimmed by 5 bases and V by 0 bases; bases with no gene match: 6. Germline V gives CDR1 LGHDT, CDR2 YNNKEL (reference sequence). The CDR3 covers 15 residues. CDR3 nucleotide sequence: TGTGCCAGCAGCCAAGACGCAGGGGGAAGGGAGACCCAGTACTTC. Translated: CASSQDAGGRETQYF.